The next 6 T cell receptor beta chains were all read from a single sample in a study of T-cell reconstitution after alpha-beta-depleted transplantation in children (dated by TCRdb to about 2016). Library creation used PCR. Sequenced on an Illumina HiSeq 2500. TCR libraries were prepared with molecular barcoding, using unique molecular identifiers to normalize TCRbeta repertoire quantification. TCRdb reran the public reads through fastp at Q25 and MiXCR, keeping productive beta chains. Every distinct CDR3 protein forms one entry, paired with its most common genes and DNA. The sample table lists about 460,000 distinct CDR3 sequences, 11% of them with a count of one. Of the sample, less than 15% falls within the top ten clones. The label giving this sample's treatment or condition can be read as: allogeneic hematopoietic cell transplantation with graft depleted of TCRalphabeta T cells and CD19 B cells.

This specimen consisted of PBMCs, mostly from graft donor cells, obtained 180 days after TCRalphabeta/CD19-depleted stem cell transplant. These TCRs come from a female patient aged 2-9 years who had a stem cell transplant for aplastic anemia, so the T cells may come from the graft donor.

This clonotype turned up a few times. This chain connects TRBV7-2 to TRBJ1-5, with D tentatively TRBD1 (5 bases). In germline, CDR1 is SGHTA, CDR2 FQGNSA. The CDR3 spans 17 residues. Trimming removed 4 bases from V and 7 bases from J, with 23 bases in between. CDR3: CASSWGRRGEVRQPQHF. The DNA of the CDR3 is TGTGCCAGCAGCTGGGGTCGAAGGGGCGAGGTAAGGCAGCCCCAGCATTTT.

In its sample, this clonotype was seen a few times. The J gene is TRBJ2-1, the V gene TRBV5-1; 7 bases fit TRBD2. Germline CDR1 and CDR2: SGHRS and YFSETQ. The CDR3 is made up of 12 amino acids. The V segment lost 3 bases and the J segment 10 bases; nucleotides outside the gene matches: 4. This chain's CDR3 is CASSSPAGEQFF. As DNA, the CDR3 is TGCGCCAGCAGCTCTCCAGCGGGGGAGCAGTTCTTC.

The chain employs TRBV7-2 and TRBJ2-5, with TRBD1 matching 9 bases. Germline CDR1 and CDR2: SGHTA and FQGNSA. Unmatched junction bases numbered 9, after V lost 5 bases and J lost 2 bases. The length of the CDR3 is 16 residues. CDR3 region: CASSRGGTGIQETQYF. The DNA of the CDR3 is TGTGCCAGCAGCCGAGGGGGGACAGGGATTCAAGAGACCCAGTACTTC.

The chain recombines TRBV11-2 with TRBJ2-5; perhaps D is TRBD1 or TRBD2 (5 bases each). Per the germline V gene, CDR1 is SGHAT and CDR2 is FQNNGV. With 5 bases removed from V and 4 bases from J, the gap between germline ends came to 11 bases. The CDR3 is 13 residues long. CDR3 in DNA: TGTGCCAGCAGCCCCCGGGACGGAGAGACCCAGTACTTC. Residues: CASSPRDGETQYF.

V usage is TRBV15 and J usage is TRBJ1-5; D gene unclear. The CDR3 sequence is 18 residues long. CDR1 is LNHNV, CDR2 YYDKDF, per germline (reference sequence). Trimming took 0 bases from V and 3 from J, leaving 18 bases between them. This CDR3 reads CATSRDKAKGWDNQPQHF. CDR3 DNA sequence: TGTGCCACCAGCAGAGATAAGGCAAAAGGGTGGGACAATCAGCCCCAGCATTTT.

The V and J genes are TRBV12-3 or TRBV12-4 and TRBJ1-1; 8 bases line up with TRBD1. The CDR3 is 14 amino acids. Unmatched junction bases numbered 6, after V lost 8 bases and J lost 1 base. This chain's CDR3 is CASQEGTGNTEAFF. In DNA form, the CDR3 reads TGTGCCAGCCAAGAGGGGACAGGGAACACTGAAGCTTTCTTT.